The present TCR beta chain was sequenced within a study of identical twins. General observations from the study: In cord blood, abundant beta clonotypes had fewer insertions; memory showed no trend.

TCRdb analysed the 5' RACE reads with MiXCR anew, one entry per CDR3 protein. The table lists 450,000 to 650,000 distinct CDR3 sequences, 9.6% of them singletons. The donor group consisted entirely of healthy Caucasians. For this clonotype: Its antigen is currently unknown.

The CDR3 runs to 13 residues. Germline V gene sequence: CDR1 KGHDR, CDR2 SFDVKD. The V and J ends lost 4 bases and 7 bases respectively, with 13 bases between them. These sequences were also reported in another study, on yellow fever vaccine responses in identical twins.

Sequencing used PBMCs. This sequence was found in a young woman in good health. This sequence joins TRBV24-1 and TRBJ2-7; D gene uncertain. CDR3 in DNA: TGTGCCACCAGTGACCCCGGAATGAGGGAGCAGTACTTC. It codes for CATSDPGMREQYF.